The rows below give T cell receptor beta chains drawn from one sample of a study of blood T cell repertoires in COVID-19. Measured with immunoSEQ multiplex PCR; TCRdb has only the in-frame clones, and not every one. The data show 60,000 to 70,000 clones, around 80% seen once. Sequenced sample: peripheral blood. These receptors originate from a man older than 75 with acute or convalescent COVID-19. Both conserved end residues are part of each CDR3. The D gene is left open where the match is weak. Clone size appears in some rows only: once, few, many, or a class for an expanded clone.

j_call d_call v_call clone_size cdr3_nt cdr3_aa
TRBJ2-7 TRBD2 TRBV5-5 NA TGTGCCAGCAGCTTTGGTCTAGCGGGAGGGAGGGGCGAGCAGTACTTC CASSFGLAGGRGEQYF
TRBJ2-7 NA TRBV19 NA TGTGCCAGTAGTCAATCGGACTCGGCCTGGGATTCCTACGAGCAGTACTTC CASSQSDSAWDSYEQYF
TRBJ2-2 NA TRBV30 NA TGTGCCTGGAGTAGGGGGTCCGGGGAGCTGTTTTTT CAWSRGSGELFF
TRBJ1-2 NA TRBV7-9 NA TGTGCCAGCAGCGGTGACAGCCTCTATGGCTACACCTTC CASSGDSLYGYTF
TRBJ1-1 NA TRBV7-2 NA TGTGCCAGCAGCTTAAATGGCCTGAACACTGAAGCTTTCTTT CASSLNGLNTEAFF
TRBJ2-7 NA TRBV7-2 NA TGTGCCAGCAGCTGGGGCCTCCTACGGGTTGACGAGCAGTACTTC CASSWGLLRVDEQYF
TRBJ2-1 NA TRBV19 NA TGTGCCAGTAGTCCCGGTTACTACAATGAGCAGTTCTTC CASSPGYYNEQFF
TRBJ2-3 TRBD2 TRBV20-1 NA TGCAGTGCCAGTAACCTTCTTTCGGCCCTAGCGGGGAGATCAGATACGCAGTATTTT CSASNLLSALAGRSDTQYF
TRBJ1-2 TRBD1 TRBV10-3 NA TGTGCCATCAATCCGGACAGGGGACCTGGCTACACCTTC CAINPDRGPGYTF
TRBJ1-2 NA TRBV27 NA TGTGCCAGCAGTGCGGTCGGGGGAAAAGCTAACTATGGCTACACCTTC CASSAVGGKANYGYTF
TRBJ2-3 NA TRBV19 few TGTGCCAGTAGTATCGGCTTGGACAGAGCAGATACGCAGTATTTT CASSIGLDRADTQYF
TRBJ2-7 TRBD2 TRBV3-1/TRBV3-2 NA TGTGCCAGCAGCCCCGGGACTAGGAAAGGCGAGCAGTACTTC CASSPGTRKGEQYF
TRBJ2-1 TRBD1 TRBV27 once TGTGCCAGCAGTAAGCAGGGGGCCCACAATGAGCAGTTCTTC CASSKQGAHNEQFF
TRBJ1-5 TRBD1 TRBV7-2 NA TGTGCCAGCAGTCTACAGGGGAGTAACAATCAGCCCCAGCATTTT CASSLQGSNNQPQHF
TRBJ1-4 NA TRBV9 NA TGTGCCAGCAGCGTGGGCGTTCAGGGCGTAGGTGAAAAACTGTTTTTT CASSVGVQGVGEKLFF
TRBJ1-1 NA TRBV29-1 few TGCAGCCCATACCTCAGAGCGTCTGAAGCTTTCTTT CSPYLRASEAFF
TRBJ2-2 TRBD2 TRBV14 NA TGTGCCAGCAGCCGGCCGGGAGGGAGGGTCGGCACCGGGGAGCTGTTTTTT CASSRPGGRVGTGELFF
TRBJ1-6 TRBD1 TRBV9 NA TGTGCCAGCAGCGCGACAGGGCCGGGGTCACCCCTCCACTTT CASSATGPGSPLHF
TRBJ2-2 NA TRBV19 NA TGTGCCAGTAGTATAAAGGGGGCGAACACCGGGGAGCTGTTTTTT CASSIKGANTGELFF
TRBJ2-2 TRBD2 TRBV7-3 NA TGTGCCAGCAGCAATCGGGGGGTCACCGGGGAGCTGTTTTTT CASSNRGVTGELFF
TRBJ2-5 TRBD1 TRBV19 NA TGTGCCAGTAGTATAGAGGGCAGGGGGACCCATCAAGAGACCCAGTACTTC CASSIEGRGTHQETQYF
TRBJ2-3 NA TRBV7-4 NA TGTGCCAGCAGCTCTTGCAGGGGGGAAACCACAGATACGCAGTATTTT CASSSCRGETTDTQYF
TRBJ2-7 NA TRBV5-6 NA TGTGCCAGCAGCTACAAGGAGGACCGCTCCTACGAGCAGTACTTC CASSYKEDRSYEQYF
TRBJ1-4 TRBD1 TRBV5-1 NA TGCGCCAGCAGCTTGAGAGAGACAGGGGGTCCGGGGGAAAAACTGTTTTTT CASSLRETGGPGEKLFF
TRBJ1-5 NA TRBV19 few TGTGCCAGTAGCCCCGGACTGAATAGCAATCAGCCCCAGCATTTT CASSPGLNSNQPQHF
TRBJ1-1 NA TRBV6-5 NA TGTGCCAGCAGTCACAGGGACAAGAACACTGAAGCTTTCTTT CASSHRDKNTEAFF
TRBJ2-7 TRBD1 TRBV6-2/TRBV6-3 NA TGTGCCAGCAGTGTGGGACAGAACTACGAGCAGTACTTC CASSVGQNYEQYF
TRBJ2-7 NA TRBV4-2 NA TGTGCCAGCAGCCAAGATTTGGGGGCAGCCGAGCAGTACTTC CASSQDLGAAEQYF
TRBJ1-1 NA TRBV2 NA TGTGCCAGCACCCAAGTAGAAGACACTGAAGCTTTCTTT CASTQVEDTEAFF
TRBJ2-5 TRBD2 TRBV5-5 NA TGTGCCAGCAGCCCACTAGCGGGGGGGCTCCCAGAGACCCAGTACTTC CASSPLAGGLPETQYF
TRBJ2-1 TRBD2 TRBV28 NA TGTGCCAGCAGTTTAAAGGGACTAGCGGGAGTGGGGCGGTCCCGGGAGCAGTTCTTC CASSLKGLAGVGRSREQFF
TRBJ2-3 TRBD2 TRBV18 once TGTGCCAGCGCTAGCGGGGGCCCAGATACGCAGTATTTT CASASGGPDTQYF
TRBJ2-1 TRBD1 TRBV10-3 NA TGTGCCATCAGTGAAGGTGACAGGGGGCGGAATGAGCAGTTCTTC CAISEGDRGRNEQFF
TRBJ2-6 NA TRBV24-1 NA TGTGCCACCAGTGGACGTCAGGGGGGGGCCAACGTCCTGACTTTC CATSGRQGGANVLTF
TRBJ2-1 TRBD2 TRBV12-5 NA TGTGCTAGTGGTGGACCCCGGGACAGGGGACTAGCGGGGGCTTTCTCCTACAATGAGCAGTTCTTC CASGGPRDRGLAGAFSYNEQFF
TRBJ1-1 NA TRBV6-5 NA TGTGCCAGCAGTTACTCAGGACCTCCAGCGGACACTGAAGCTTTCTTT CASSYSGPPADTEAFF